The source of this T cell receptor (beta chain) is a study of shared clonotypes between healthy human individuals. The CDR3 covers 15 residues. V was trimmed by 8 bases and J by 5 bases, leaving 19 bases between them. Germline values: CDR1 MDHEN, CDR2 SYDVKM. TCRdb keeps only in-frame clones here, not all; method: immunoSEQ multiplex PCR. This sample yields millions of clones, of which 95% are seen a single time; roughly 0.13% belongs to the top ten. The sample consisted of naive CD4+ T cells sorted from blood. Specified subset: CD45RA+ positively selected. J is TRBJ1-5 and V is TRBV28, with D tentatively TRBD1 (5 bases). The receptor's source is a man aged 18 to 29 in good health. The CDR3 coding sequence is TGTGCCAGCTCTCGTGGGGACGTGCGGGATCAGCCCCAGCATTTT. Translated, it gives CASSRGDVRDQPQHF.